The clone carrying this TCR beta chain was observed once. Its antigen remains unknown. V was trimmed by 5 bases and J by 8 bases, leaving 15 bases between them. The CDR3 covers 13 residues. Germline CDR1 is SGHAT and CDR2 is FQNNGV. These data are taken from a study of OX40 agonist ivuxolimab in advanced cancers. Study-wide background: Each dose-escalation patient presented with hepatocellular carcinoma, melanoma, renal cell or head and neck cancer.

Findings of the study overall: Some patients without response likewise showed low normalized clonal expansion. CD8+ T cells (on average) carried more expanded clones than CD4+ T cells.

The protocol was immunoSEQ multiplex PCR, while the TCRdb copy is restricted to in-frame clones and leaves out a portion. The table includes 45,000 to 65,000 clones, roughly 77% detected once. The TCR comes from an adult with an advanced solid tumor such as melanoma, head and neck, liver or kidney cancer. The genes are TRBV11-2 and TRBJ1-2; D is ambiguous. Sequencing was performed on CD4+ or CD8+ T cells sorted from blood, taken in a trial of the OX40 agonist ivuxolimab. This CDR3 reads CASSPSNTAGYTF. As DNA, the CDR3 is TGTGCCAGCAGCCCATCCAATACGGCAGGCTACACCTTC.